This paragraph reports one T cell receptor beta chain. The target antigen is unknown. Using a J-beta primer mix together with a sample-barcoded 5' primer, a second PCR was run for roughly 7 to 12 cycles. CDR3-containing paired-end reads numbering at least 2.5 million came from each sample. TCRdb re-analysed the 5' RACE reads in MiXCR, keeping a single row per CDR3 protein. Here the sample spans over a million distinct CDR3 sequences, approximately 59% being singletons. This sample is part of a study of blood T cells in healthy people across ages. The CDR3 runs 14 residues. CDR1 DFQATT and CDR2 SNEGSKA come from the germline V gene (reference sequence). Whole-study findings and limits: Age brought a roughly linear fall in TCR beta diversity measured per million T cells. Observed TCR beta diversity showed a strong correlation with the percentage of naive T cells as measured by flow cytometry.

The sequence was obtained from a man younger than 35 in good health. The chain is built from TRBV20-1 and TRBJ2-4, with 10 bases aligning to TRBD2. The closer fit of TRBJ2-7 to the DNA end suggests the J call may be wrong. Sequencing input: blood. The chain's CDR3 is CSARQREGVYEQYF. DNA of the CDR3: TGCAGTGCTAGACAGCGGGAGGGAGTCTACGAGCAGTACTTC.